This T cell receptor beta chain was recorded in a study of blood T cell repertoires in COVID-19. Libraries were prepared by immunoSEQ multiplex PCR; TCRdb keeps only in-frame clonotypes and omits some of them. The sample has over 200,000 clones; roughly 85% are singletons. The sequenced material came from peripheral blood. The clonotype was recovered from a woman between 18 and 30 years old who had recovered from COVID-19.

CDR3 DNA: TGTGCCAGCAGCTTACATAACAGGGGAGATAATTCACCCCTCCACTTT. Residues: CASSLHNRGDNSPLHF. The chain is built from TRBV7-3 and TRBJ1-6; 7 positions match TRBD1. J was trimmed by 5 bases and V by 2 bases; bases with no gene match: 6. This CDR3 has 16 amino acids. The germline CDR1 and CDR2 sequences are SGHTA and FQGTGA. Looking up the rest from reference TRBV7-3 and TRBJ1-6 gives the full variable domain: GAGVSQTPSNKVTEKGKYVELRCDPISGHTALYWYRQSLGQGPEFLIYFQGTGAADDSGLPNDRFFAVRPEGSVSTLKIQRTERGDSAVYLCASSLHNRGDNSPLHFGNGTRLTVT.